This T cell receptor (beta chain) emerged from a study of human T cells and chemical hapten exposure. Across the study: DPC at 2% was the sensitizing agent, placed on about 2 cm by about 2 cm of upper inner arm skin.

Findings of the study overall: Correlating positively with patch test score were the PT1 expanded TCR counts.

TCRdb used MiXCR to reprocess the RACE reads, holding one entry per CDR3 protein. The sample yields 340,000 or so distinct CDR3 sequences, 6% to 8.5% seen once. Germline V gene data show CDR1 as ENHRY and CDR2 as SYGVKD. CDR3 size: 15 residues. V shed 2 bases and J 2 bases; nucleotides not matched to a gene: 5. Time point in this sample: patch test 1, 2 weeks after DPC sensitization. The treatment was: therapeutic diphenylcyclopropenone sensitization with weekly scalp DPC. Blood was drawn before each patch test was applied. Total RNA was isolated from whole blood that had not been fractionated. Worth noting for this clonotype: Its antigen is unknown.

This clonotype was sampled from a woman younger than 30 with alopecia areata. Some clones in this sample may be carry-over from other donors' samples. The chain recombines TRBV10-3 with TRBJ1-2; 7 bases fit TRBD1. This material consisted of whole blood, taken in connection with sensitization to the hapten diphenylcyclopropenone (DPC). The CDR3 region has the DNA TGTGCCATCAGTGAGCCGGGACAGAAAAACTATGGCTACACCTTC. Amino acid sequence: CAISEPGQKNYGYTF.